These 26 T cell receptor beta chains share one sample of origin, sequenced in a study of blood T cell repertoires in COVID-19. This table comes from immunoSEQ multiplex PCR, and its TCRdb copy is limited to in-frame clones, with some not included. The table records about 210,000 clones, roughly 94% of them present only once. Sequenced: peripheral blood. The receptors here all came from a man aged 25-45 years with acute or convalescent COVID-19.

This sequence joins TRBV7-3 and TRBJ2-7; TRBD2 matches 7 bases. Looked up from germline, CDR1 is SGHTA and CDR2 is FQGTGA. V dropped 0 bases and J dropped 2; count of bases not matched to a gene: 4. The CDR3 loop spans 15 amino acids. The CDR3 nucleotides read TGTGCCAGCAGCTTAACCAGCGGGATCGCCTACGAGCAGTACTTC. It yields the protein CASSLTSGIAYEQYF.

The V gene is TRBV7-9, the J gene TRBJ2-7; 11 bases match TRBD1. CDR3 length equals 15 residues. CDR1 is SEHNR, CDR2 FQNEAQ, per germline (reference sequence). The V gene end was trimmed by 3 bases and the J gene end by 3 bases; junction bases not matched to a gene: 4. CDR3 DNA: TGTGCCAGCAGCTTGGCCGGGACAGGGGGCTACGAGCAGTACTTC. It encodes CASSLAGTGGYEQYF.

The rearrangement links TRBV5-1 to TRBJ2-1; 10 bases fit TRBD1. Losses at the gene ends were 3 bases for V and 7 bases for J; bases not matched to a gene: 7. CDR1 SGHRS and CDR2 YFSETQ come from the germline V gene. CDR3 size: 15 residues. CDR3 region: CASSSGTGAANEQFF. DNA for the CDR3: TGCGCCAGCAGCTCTGGGACAGGGGCGGCAAATGAGCAGTTCTTC.

This chain joins TRBV5-1 and TRBJ2-7, with 9 bases aligning to TRBD1. CDR1 and CDR2 (germline): SGHRS, YFSETQ. Trimming cost V 5 bases and J 7 bases; bases outside gene matches: 7. The CDR3 contains 13 residues. Here the CDR3 DNA reads TGCGCCAGCAGTGGACAGGGGTCGGGTGAGCAGTACTTC. Protein product: CASSGQGSGEQYF.

V is TRBV27 and J is TRBJ1-1, with D possibly TRBD1 on 6 matching bases. V lost 2 bases to trimming and J lost 5 bases, with 15 bases between them. The CDR3 runs to 15 residues. CDR1 is MNHEY and CDR2 is SMNVEV in the germline V gene (reference sequence). The CDR3 sequence is CASSLIGGARTEAFF. CDR3 DNA: TGTGCCAGCAGTTTAATAGGGGGGGCCCGGACTGAAGCTTTCTTT.

The V call is TRBV5-1, the J call TRBJ2-2; TRBD2 matches 15 bases. V shed 4 bases and J 6 bases; nucleotides not matched to a gene: 10. The CDR3 covers 18 residues. Germline CDR1 SGHRS, CDR2 YFSETQ. In DNA, the CDR3 is TGCGCCAGCAGCCCTGGGGGACTAGCGGGAGGCCTACCCGGGGAGCTGTTTTTT. As protein: CASSPGGLAGGLPGELFF.

The chain recombines TRBV5-1 with TRBJ2-2; D unresolved. The CDR3 spans 17 residues. V lost 0 bases and J 0 bases, leaving 12 bases between the germline ends. CDR1 is SGHRS, CDR2 YFSETQ, per germline. The CDR3 bases are TGCGCCAGCAGCTTGGGTCGCGGAGCGTCGAACACCGGGGAGCTGTTTTTT. Translated: CASSLGRGASNTGELFF.

The chain combines TRBV9 with TRBJ2-1, with no clear D. V dropped 4 bases and J dropped 2 bases, with 10 bases sitting between them. From germline, CDR1 is SGDLS and CDR2 YYNGEE. CDR3 size: 14 residues. The CDR3 reads CASSPQGAYNEQFF. The DNA of the CDR3 is TGTGCCAGCAGCCCCCAAGGAGCCTACAATGAGCAGTTCTTC.

The rearrangement links TRBV18 to TRBJ1-3; D might be TRBD1 (5 bases). Looked up from germline, CDR1 is KGHSH and CDR2 is LQKENI. Trimming pared 1 base from V and 0 bases from J, leaving 10 bases between. The CDR3 extends over 16 amino acids. This CDR3 reads CASSPLKDSSGNTIYF. DNA of the CDR3: TGTGCCAGCTCACCACTCAAAGACAGCTCTGGAAACACCATATATTTT.

The chain combines TRBV7-9 with TRBJ2-5, with no clear D. Germline V gene data show CDR1 as SEHNR and CDR2 as FQNEAQ (reference sequence). The CDR3 is 14 residues long. V lost 1 base to trimming and J lost 1 base, with 7 bases between them. CDR3 coding DNA: TGTGCCAGCAGCTTAGTTATCAGCCAAGAGACCCAGTACTTC. Protein product: CASSLVISQETQYF.

The chain joins TRBV19 to TRBJ2-2; weak D call: TRBD1 (7 bases). V gave up 9 bases and J gave up 1 base, with 21 bases separating them. CDR3 length equals 17 residues. Germline CDR1 reads LNHDA; CDR2 reads SQIVND (reference sequence). The CDR3 DNA sequence: TGTGCCAGCGATGCGGGACAGCGGATGGGGAACACCGGGGAGCTGTTTTTT. Translating gives CASDAGQRMGNTGELFF.

This chain connects TRBV7-3 to TRBJ2-6; D not certain. Trimming took off 5 bases at V and 2 bases at J, with 13 bases between the two ends. There are 16 residues in the CDR3. Germline-derived CDR1 and CDR2 are SGHTA and FQGTGA. The DNA for the CDR3 is TGTGCCAGCAGCACTGAGAAGTTGGCTGGGGCCAACGTCCTGACTTTC. Translated, it gives CASSTEKLAGANVLTF.

CDR3: CASSLVGNQPQHF. The CDR3 nucleotides are TGTGCCAGCAGCTTAGTCGGCAATCAGCCCCAGCATTTT. This sequence joins TRBV11-2 and TRBJ1-5, with no clear D. The CDR3 runs to 13 residues. Germline values: CDR1 SGHAT, CDR2 FQNNGV. Trimming left V 1 base short and J 2 bases short, with 3 bases between. Looking up the rest from reference TRBV11-2 and TRBJ1-5 gives the full variable domain: EAGVAQSPRYKIIEKRQSVAFWCNPISGHATLYWYQQILGQGPKLLIQFQNNGVVDDSQLPKDRFSAERLKGVDSTLKIQPAKLEDSAVYLCASSLVGNQPQHFGDGTRLSIL.

This clone was detected only a few times. This chain joins TRBV10-1 and TRBJ2-3; the D gene is possibly TRBD2 (6 bases). V lost 6 bases, J lost 5 bases, and 9 bases lay in between. The CDR3 covers 12 residues. Germline-derived CDR1 and CDR2 are WNHNN and SYGVQD (reference sequence). The CDR3 DNA sequence: TGCGCCAGCAGCCCAGCGGGAGATACGCAGTATTTT. It yields the protein CASSPAGDTQYF.

The rearrangement joins TRBV3-1 (or the pseudogene TRBV3-2) to TRBJ2-3; the match to TRBD2 covers 14 bases. The CDR3 loop spans 17 amino acids. Germline V gene lookup returns CDR1 LGHDT and CDR2 YNNKEL (reference sequence). Unmatched junction bases numbered 5, after V lost 0 bases and J lost 6 bases. This CDR3 is CASSQETSGRAWDTQYF. The CDR3 DNA sequence: TGTGCCAGCAGCCAAGAGACTAGCGGGAGGGCTTGGGATACGCAGTATTTT.

The chain carries TRBV30 and TRBJ2-7; 7 positions match TRBD2. Trimming at V came to 8 bases and at J to 2 bases, leaving 12 bases not matched to a gene. The CDR3 length is 14 residues. Germline CDR1 is GTSNPN and CDR2 is SVGIG (reference sequence). CDR3 bases: TGTGCCATTACGGCCGGGACTAACCCCTACGAGCAGTACTTC. Translating gives CAITAGTNPYEQYF.

The CDR3 nucleotides read TGTGCCAGCAGTTTAGAGGGGGGGCGGAACACTGAAGCTTTCTTT. As protein: CASSLEGGRNTEAFF. This chain uses TRBV28 with TRBJ1-1, with a possible D match to TRBD1 (6 bases). The germline V gene encodes CDR1 MDHEN and CDR2 SYDVKM. This CDR3 is built from 15 residues. Between the trimmed V and J ends, which lost 2 bases and 1 base, there was a span of 11 bases.

In DNA form, the CDR3 reads TGTGCCTGTAACACAGGGAAGAACACTGAAGCTTTCTTT. Translating gives CACNTGKNTEAFF. V and J are TRBV5-4 and TRBJ1-1; possibly TRBD1 for D (6 bases). CDR1 is SGHNT and CDR2 is YYREEE in the germline V gene (reference sequence). V lost 10 bases and J lost 1, with 14 bases in between. This CDR3 has 13 residues.

The genes are TRBV7-9 and TRBJ2-5, with 10 bases aligning to TRBD2. The CDR3 contains 15 residues. In germline, CDR1 is SEHNR, CDR2 FQNEAQ (reference sequence). Trimming at V came to 4 bases and at J to 2 bases, leaving 4 bases not matched to a gene. The CDR3 DNA is TGTGCCAGCAGCTCTTTTAGCGGGGGGCAAGAGACCCAGTACTTC. This gives the protein CASSSFSGGQETQYF.

The V call is TRBV7-6, the J call TRBJ2-3; TRBD2 aligns across 8 bases. The CDR3 extends over 16 amino acids. Germline V gene sequence: CDR1 SGHVS, CDR2 FNYEAQ. Germline trimming cut 5 bases from V and 4 bases from J; bases unmatched to any gene: 11. CDR3 region: CASSRRAGGVADTQYF. The CDR3 DNA is TGTGCCAGCAGCAGAAGGGCGGGAGGAGTGGCAGATACGCAGTATTTT.

The chain couples TRBV27 to TRBJ1-2, with TRBD1 as a possible D gene (6 bases). Germline V lookup: CDR1 MNHEY, CDR2 SMNVEV (reference sequence). The CDR3 is 15 residues long. Deletions cut 6 bases from V and 5 bases from J, with 19 bases between. The CDR3 DNA is TGTGCCAGCAGACCCACCGGGGGGGGCAGATATGGCTACACCTTC. Amino acid sequence: CASRPTGGGRYGYTF.

This chain connects TRBV14 to TRBJ2-1; tentatively, D is TRBD1 (5 bases). This CDR3 is built from 17 residues. The germline V and J ends were trimmed by 0 bases and 0 bases, with 12 bases remaining between them. Germline V gene lookup returns CDR1 SGHDN and CDR2 FVKESK. CDR3 region: CASSQEKGFSSYNEQFF. The CDR3 bases are TGTGCCAGCAGCCAAGAGAAGGGGTTTAGCTCCTACAATGAGCAGTTCTTC.

The chain combines TRBV7-3 with TRBJ2-7; the D gene is possibly TRBD1 (5 bases). Germline CDR1 SGHTA, CDR2 FQGTGA. The CDR3 has 15 residues. V was pared by 1 base and J by 0 bases, with 10 bases between. The CDR3 loop reads CASSLKAGHSYEQYF. CDR3 DNA sequence: TGTGCCAGCAGCTTAAAGGCAGGGCACTCCTACGAGCAGTACTTC.

The rearrangement links TRBV19 to TRBJ1-1; 10 bases are a match to TRBD1. With 2 bases clipped from V and 5 bases from J, the junction kept 5 bases outside the gene matches. Germline-derived CDR1 and CDR2 are LNHDA and SQIVND (reference sequence). CDR3 size: 15 residues. CDR3 loop: CASSIIRTGGTEAFF. The CDR3 bases are TGTGCCAGTAGTATAATCAGGACAGGGGGTACTGAAGCTTTCTTT.

The rearrangement uses TRBV10-3 and TRBJ2-2, with D possibly matching TRBD2 (5 bases). Germline values: CDR1 ENHRY, CDR2 SYGVKD. The CDR3 consists of 16 residues. V shed 9 bases and J shed 2 bases, with 19 bases lying between them. CDR3 region: CAMPPSGGYNTGELFF. The CDR3 coding sequence is TGTGCCATGCCACCCTCCGGCGGGTACAACACCGGGGAGCTGTTTTTT.

The rearrangement joins TRBV4-1 to TRBJ2-3; 9 bases map to TRBD2. This CDR3 has 16 amino acids. CDR1 and CDR2 from the germline V gene are MGHRA and YSYEKL. After removal of 5 bases from V and 0 bases from J, the junction contained 6 bases not matched to a gene. The CDR3 loop reads CASSSGLALSTDTQYF. The CDR3 DNA reads TGCGCCAGCAGCTCGGGACTAGCCCTGAGCACAGATACGCAGTATTTT.